This record covers a single TCR beta chain. The antigen is undetermined. This sample was included in a study of T cell repertoires in ileal Crohn's disease. Study summary: Every patient was operated on for stricturing (about 60%) or penetrating (approximately 40%) complications.

TCRB immunosequencing input was roughly 490 nanograms of biopsy DNA per sample. Measured with immunoSEQ multiplex PCR; TCRdb has only the in-frame clones, and not every one. The table includes under 35,000 clones, around three quarters detected once. General study findings and limits: Endoscopic recurrence occurred in every patient whose clonality exceeded 26.8%. Sorted CD8 T cells held more high-frequency clones than CD4.

The V gene lost 10 bases and the J gene lost 0 bases, with 22 bases spanning the gap. The CDR3 is made up of 17 amino acids. Per the germline V gene, CDR1 is LNHDA and CDR2 is SQIVND (reference sequence). V is TRBV19 and J is TRBJ1-5; a possible D gene is TRBD1 (5 bases). Sequencing was done on a sample of ileal tissue. The source of this sequence is an adult with Crohn's disease. CDR3 region: CAKEGVRAGYSNQPQHF. CDR3 nucleotide sequence: TGTGCCAAGGAGGGTGTCAGGGCGGGGTATAGCAATCAGCCCCAGCATTTT.